These T cell receptor beta chains were read from a single sample in a study of spatial heterogeneity in lung cancer. From the 5' RACE reads, TCRdb called clonotypes with MiXCR, one entry per CDR3 protein. This sample carries about 120,000 distinct CDR3 sequences, 9.5% to 15% of them seen once, and the ten largest clones take around a sixth. Specimen: PBMCs, collected at follow-up. The origin of the receptors is a male donor with early-stage non-small cell lung cancer. Each CDR3 is given with its conserved first and last residue. A D gene is named only where the DNA matches it firmly. Clone size is not always given. Where it is, it says once, few, many or a class for expanded clones.

V gene: TRBV20-1; CDR3 length: 14; clone size: .; D gene: TRBD2; J gene: TRBJ2-7; CDR3 DNA: TGCAGTGCTAGTAGCGGGGCCTTCTCCTACGAGCAGTACTTC; CDR3 protein: CSASSGAFSYEQYF
V gene: TRBV27; CDR3 length: 15; clone size: .; D gene: .; J gene: TRBJ1-4; CDR3 DNA: TGTGCCAGCAGTTTATCGAACGGGGAGAATGAAAAACTGTTTTTT; CDR3 protein: CASSLSNGENEKLFF
V gene: TRBV4-1; CDR3 length: 16; clone size: many; D gene: TRBD1; J gene: TRBJ2-7; CDR3 DNA: TGCGCCAGCAGCCAAGATGGACCGGCAGGGGGCAACGAGCAGTACTTC; CDR3 protein: CASSQDGPAGGNEQYF
V gene: TRBV24-1; CDR3 length: 16; clone size: many; D gene: TRBD1; J gene: TRBJ2-1; CDR3 DNA: TGTGCCACCAGTGATAGGACAGGGGGCTCCTACAATGAGCAGTTCTTC; CDR3 protein: CATSDRTGGSYNEQFF
V gene: TRBV3-1; CDR3 length: 14; clone size: many; D gene: TRBD2; J gene: TRBJ2-4; CDR3 DNA: TGTGCCAGCAGCACCCGGACTAGCGGAAACATTCAGTACTTC; CDR3 protein: CASSTRTSGNIQYF
V gene: TRBV5-1; CDR3 length: 12; clone size: .; D gene: .; J gene: TRBJ2-3; CDR3 DNA: TGCGCCTCACACAGGGGCACAGATACGCAGTATTTT; CDR3 protein: CASHRGTDTQYF
V gene: TRBV7-9; CDR3 length: 14; clone size: few; D gene: TRBD1; J gene: TRBJ1-1; CDR3 DNA: TGTGCCAGCAGCTTCGATGAGGGGGCTTATGAAGCTTTCTTT; CDR3 protein: CASSFDEGAYEAFF
V gene: TRBV7-8; CDR3 length: 16; clone size: .; D gene: TRBD2; J gene: TRBJ2-1; CDR3 DNA: TGTGCCAGCAGCCCCCAAACTAGCGGGGGCTTTCATGAGCAGTTCTTC; CDR3 protein: CASSPQTSGGFHEQFF
V gene: TRBV28; CDR3 length: 11; clone size: many; D gene: .; J gene: TRBJ1-2; CDR3 DNA: TGTGCCAGCAGTCGGACGGAGGGCTACACCTTC; CDR3 protein: CASSRTEGYTF
V gene: TRBV18; CDR3 length: 14; clone size: .; D gene: .; J gene: TRBJ1-1; CDR3 DNA: TGTGCCAGCTCACCACTGTTCAGGGTGACTGAAGCTTTCTTT; CDR3 protein: CASSPLFRVTEAFF
V gene: TRBV5-5; CDR3 length: 14; clone size: .; D gene: TRBD2; J gene: TRBJ2-3; CDR3 DNA: TGTGCCAGCAGTCAAGGCGGGAGGACAGATACGCAGTATTTT; CDR3 protein: CASSQGGRTDTQYF
V gene: TRBV7-3; CDR3 length: 14; clone size: many; D gene: TRBD2; J gene: TRBJ2-3; CDR3 DNA: TGTGCCAGCAACGACGGGGGGGCCTCAGATACGCAGTATTTT; CDR3 protein: CASNDGGASDTQYF
V gene: TRBV15; CDR3 length: 14; clone size: many; D gene: .; J gene: TRBJ1-1; CDR3 DNA: TGTGCCACCAGCAGAGTGGGGACAATCCCTGAAGCTTTCTTT; CDR3 protein: CATSRVGTIPEAFF
V gene: TRBV11-2; CDR3 length: 15; clone size: .; D gene: .; J gene: TRBJ2-5; CDR3 DNA: TGTGCCAGCAGCTTACTATCGGGACCCCTGGAGACCCAGTACTTC; CDR3 protein: CASSLLSGPLETQYF
V gene: TRBV20-1; CDR3 length: 15; clone size: many; D gene: .; J gene: TRBJ2-1; CDR3 DNA: TGCAGTGCTAGAAGGGGCGAAGCCGCCTACAATGAGCAGTTCTTC; CDR3 protein: CSARRGEAAYNEQFF
V gene: TRBV18; CDR3 length: 16; clone size: few; D gene: TRBD2; J gene: TRBJ2-5; CDR3 DNA: TGTGCCAGCTCACCACAAGTCGGGGGGGCCGGAGAGACCCAGTACTTC; CDR3 protein: CASSPQVGGAGETQYF
V gene: TRBV24-1; CDR3 length: 14; clone size: many; D gene: .; J gene: TRBJ1-2; CDR3 DNA: TGTGCCACCAGTGGGCAGATGGATAACTATGGCTACACCTTC; CDR3 protein: CATSGQMDNYGYTF